The text below deals with one T cell receptor (beta chain). This sample is part of a study of blood T cell repertoires in COVID-19. For the study at large: From the United States, Italy and Spain came samples of acute and convalescent COVID-19. Sources were T cells, B-cell-depleted T cells, or PBMCs; the material itself was cDNA or gDNA.

Using immunoSEQ multiplex PCR, the repertoire was profiled, and TCRdb retains in-frame clones only, with some absent. The sample has more than 95,000 clones; around 87% are singletons. Germline CDR1 and CDR2: MNHEY and SVGAGI. V was clipped by 7 bases and J by 6 bases, with 16 bases between them. This CDR3 has 14 amino acids. What was sequenced was peripheral blood. The V gene is TRBV6-5, the J gene TRBJ2-1, with D tentatively TRBD2 (6 bases). This clonotype was obtained from a human donor in a cohort sampled during active COVID-19. This chain's CDR3 is CASTTEGLINEQFF. The CDR3 nucleotides read TGTGCCAGCACTACTGAGGGACTTATCAATGAGCAGTTCTTC.